This paragraph reports one T cell receptor beta chain. The antigen remains undetermined. Methods used by the authors: Sequenced samples showed a median of around 93,000 TCRs each, with counts running from about 22,000 to 700,000. TCRdb independently ran MiXCR on the RACE reads; one entry per CDR3 protein. The V and J calls were not made by the authors but by TCRdb's processing. This table has 150,000 to 200,000 distinct CDR3 sequences, around a quarter appearing once. The data belong to a study of human T cells and chemical hapten exposure. For the study at large: Small discrepancies in pooled library volume mainly accounted for the varying TCR yields per sample.

Time point given: patch test 3, about 24 weeks after DPC sensitization. Specified treatment: therapeutic diphenylcyclopropenone sensitization with weekly scalp DPC. Study-wide findings and caveats: Compared to controls, expanded TCRs made significantly more large clusters of similar CDR3s.

The V and J ends lost 0 bases and 0 bases respectively, with 7 bases between them. Germline CDR1 SGHRS, CDR2 YFSETQ. The CDR3 spans 15 residues. The chain joins TRBV5-1 to TRBJ1-5, with D unclear. The sequencing used whole blood, collected in connection with sensitization to the hapten diphenylcyclopropenone (DPC). The clonotype originates from a woman aged 18-29 years with alopecia areata. Some clones in this sample may be carry-over from other donors' samples. Here the CDR3 reads CASSLVGNSNQPQHF. The CDR3 DNA follows: TGCGCCAGCAGCTTGGTAGGTAATAGCAATCAGCCCCAGCATTTT. The entire variable domain, with the rest obtained from reference TRBV5-1 and TRBJ1-5, is as follows: KAGVTQTPRYLIKTRGQQVTLSCSPISGHRSVSWYQQTPGQGLQFLFEYFSETQRNKGNFPGRFSGRQFSNSRSEMNVSTLELGDSALYLCASSLVGNSNQPQHFGDGTRLSIL.